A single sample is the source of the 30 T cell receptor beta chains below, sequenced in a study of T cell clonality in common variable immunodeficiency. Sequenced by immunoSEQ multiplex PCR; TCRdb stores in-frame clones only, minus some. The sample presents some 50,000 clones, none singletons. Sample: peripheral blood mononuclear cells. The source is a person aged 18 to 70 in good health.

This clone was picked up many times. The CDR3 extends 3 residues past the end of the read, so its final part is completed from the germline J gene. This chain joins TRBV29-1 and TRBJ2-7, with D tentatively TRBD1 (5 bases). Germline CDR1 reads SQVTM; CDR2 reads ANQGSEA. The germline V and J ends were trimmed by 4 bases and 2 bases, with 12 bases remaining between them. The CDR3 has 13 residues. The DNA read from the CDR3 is TGCAGCGTTGGGGGCAGAACGACCTACGAG. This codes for CSVGGRTTYE. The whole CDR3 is CSVGGRTTYEQYF.

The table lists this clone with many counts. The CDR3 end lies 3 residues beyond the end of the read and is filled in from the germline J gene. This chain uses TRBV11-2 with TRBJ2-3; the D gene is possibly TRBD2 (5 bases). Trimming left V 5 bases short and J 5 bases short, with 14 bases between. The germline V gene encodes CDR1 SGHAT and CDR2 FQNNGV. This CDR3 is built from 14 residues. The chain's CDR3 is CASSPGKRLDTQYF. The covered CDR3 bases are TGTGCCAGCAGCCCGGGGAAACGATTAGATACG.

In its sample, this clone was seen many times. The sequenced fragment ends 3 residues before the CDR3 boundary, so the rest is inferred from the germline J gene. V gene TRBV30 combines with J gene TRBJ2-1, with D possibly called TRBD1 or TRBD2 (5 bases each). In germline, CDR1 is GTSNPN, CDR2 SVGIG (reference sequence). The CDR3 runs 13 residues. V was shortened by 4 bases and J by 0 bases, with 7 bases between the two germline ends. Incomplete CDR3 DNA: TGTGCCTGGACAGGGAGCTCCTACAATGAG. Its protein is CAWTGSSYNE. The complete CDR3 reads CAWTGSSYNEQFF. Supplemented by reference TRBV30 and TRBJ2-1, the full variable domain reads SQTIHQWPATLVQPVGSPLSLECTVEGTSNPNLYWYRQAAGRGLQLLFYSVGIGQISSEVPQNLSASRPQDRQFILSSKKLLLSDSGFYLCAWTGSSYNEQFFGPGTRLTVL.

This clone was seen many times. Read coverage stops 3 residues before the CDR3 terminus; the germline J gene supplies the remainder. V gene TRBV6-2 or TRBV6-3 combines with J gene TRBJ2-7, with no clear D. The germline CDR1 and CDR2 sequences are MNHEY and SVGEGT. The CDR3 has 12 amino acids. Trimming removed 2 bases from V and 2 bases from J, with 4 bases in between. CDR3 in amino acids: CASSYPAYEQYF. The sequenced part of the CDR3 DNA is TGTGCCAGCAGTTACCCCGCCTACGAG.

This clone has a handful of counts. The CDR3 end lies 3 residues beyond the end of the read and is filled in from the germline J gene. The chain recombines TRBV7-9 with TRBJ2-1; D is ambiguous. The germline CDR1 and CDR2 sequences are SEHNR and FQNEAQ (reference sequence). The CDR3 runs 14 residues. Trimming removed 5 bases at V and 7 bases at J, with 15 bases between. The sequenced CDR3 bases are TGTGCCAGCAGCGGCCATGAGACTGGTAATGAG. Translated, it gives CASSGHETGNE. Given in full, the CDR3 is CASSGHETGNEQFF.

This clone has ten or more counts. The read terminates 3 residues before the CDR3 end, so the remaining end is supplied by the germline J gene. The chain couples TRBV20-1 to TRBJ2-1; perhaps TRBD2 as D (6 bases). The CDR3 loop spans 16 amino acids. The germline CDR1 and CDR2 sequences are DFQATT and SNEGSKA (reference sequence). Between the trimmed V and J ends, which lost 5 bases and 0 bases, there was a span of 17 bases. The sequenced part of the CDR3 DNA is TGCAGTGCTGGAGGGGTAGCGGTTAGCTCCTACAATGAG. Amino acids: CSAGGVAVSSYNE. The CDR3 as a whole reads CSAGGVAVSSYNEQFF.

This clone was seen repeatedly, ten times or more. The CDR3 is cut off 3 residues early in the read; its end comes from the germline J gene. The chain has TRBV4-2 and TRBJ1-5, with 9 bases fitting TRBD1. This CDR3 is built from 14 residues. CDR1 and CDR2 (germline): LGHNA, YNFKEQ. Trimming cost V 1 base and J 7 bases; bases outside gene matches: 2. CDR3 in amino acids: CASSQGTGEQPQHF. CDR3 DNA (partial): TGTGCCAGCAGCCAAGGGACAGGGGAACAGCCC.

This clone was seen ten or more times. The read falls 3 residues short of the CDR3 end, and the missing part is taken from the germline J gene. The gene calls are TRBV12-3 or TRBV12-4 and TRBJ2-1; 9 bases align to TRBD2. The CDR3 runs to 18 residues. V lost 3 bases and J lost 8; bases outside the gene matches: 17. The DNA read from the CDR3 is TGTGCCAGCAGTTTGGTTTCCGGCGGGGGGGCAGTAGGGGATGAG. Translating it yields CASSLVSGGGAVGDE. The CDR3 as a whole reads CASSLVSGGGAVGDEQFF.

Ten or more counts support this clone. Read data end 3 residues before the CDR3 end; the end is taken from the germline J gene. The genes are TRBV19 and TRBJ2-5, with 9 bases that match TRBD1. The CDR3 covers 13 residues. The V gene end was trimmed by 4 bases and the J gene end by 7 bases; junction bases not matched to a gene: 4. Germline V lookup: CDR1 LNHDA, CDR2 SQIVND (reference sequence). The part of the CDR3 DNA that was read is TGTGCCAGTAGTACGGGACAGGGTCCGACC. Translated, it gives CASSTGQGPT. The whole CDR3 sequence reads CASSTGQGPTQYF.

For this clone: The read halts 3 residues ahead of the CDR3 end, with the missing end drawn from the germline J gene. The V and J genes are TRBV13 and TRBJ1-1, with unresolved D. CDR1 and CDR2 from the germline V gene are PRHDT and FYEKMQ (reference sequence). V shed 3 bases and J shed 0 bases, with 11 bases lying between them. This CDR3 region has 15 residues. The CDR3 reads CASSFLGQMNTEAFF. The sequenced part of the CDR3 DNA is TGTGCCAGCAGCTTTTTAGGGCAGATGAACACTGAA.

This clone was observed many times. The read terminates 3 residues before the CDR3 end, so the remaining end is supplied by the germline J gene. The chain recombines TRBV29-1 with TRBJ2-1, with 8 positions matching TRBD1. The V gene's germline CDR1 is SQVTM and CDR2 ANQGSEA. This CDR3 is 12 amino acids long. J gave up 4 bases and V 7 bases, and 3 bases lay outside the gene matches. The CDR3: CSGRTGYNEQFF. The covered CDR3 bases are TGCAGCGGGCGGACAGGGTACAATGAG.

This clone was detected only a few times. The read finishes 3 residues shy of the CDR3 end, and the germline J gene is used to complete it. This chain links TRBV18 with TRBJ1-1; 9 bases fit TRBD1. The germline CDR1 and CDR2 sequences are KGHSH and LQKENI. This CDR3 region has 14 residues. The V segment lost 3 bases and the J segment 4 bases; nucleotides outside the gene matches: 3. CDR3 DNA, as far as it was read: TGTGCCAGCTCACCTAACAGGGGGCCCACTGAA. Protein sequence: CASSPNRGPTE. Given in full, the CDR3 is CASSPNRGPTEAFF.

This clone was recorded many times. Incomplete CDR3 DNA: TGTGCCAGCAGCGCCCGGGACAGGGGGAGAGATGAG. Protein sequence: CASSARDRGRDE. The full CDR3 reads CASSARDRGRDEQFF. The chain employs TRBV11-2 and TRBJ2-1, with 11 nucleotides matching TRBD1. The observed sequence ends 3 residues before the CDR3 terminus, with the missing tail filled in from the germline J gene. J was trimmed by 8 bases and V by 5 bases; bases with no gene match: 8. The CDR3 contains 15 residues. Germline values: CDR1 SGHAT, CDR2 FQNNGV.

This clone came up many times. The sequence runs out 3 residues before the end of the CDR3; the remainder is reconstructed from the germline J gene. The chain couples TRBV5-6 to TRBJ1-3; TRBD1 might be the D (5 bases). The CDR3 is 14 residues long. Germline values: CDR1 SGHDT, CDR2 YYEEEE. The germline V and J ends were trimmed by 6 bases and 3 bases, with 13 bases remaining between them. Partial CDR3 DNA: TGTGCCAGCACCCATCGGGGGGTTGGAAACACC. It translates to CASTHRGVGNT. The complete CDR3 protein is CASTHRGVGNTIYF.

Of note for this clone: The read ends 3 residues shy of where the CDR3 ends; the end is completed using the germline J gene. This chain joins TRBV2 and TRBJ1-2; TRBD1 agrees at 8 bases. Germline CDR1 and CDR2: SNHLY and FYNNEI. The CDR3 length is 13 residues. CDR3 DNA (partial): TGTGCCAGCAGTGAAGGGACAGGGAGTAGC. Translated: CASSEGTGSS. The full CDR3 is CASSEGTGSSYTF.

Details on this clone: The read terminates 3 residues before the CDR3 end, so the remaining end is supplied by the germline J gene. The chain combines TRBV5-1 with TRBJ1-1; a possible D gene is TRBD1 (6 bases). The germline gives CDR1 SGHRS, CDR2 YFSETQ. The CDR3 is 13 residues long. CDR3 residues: CASSLPGAPEAFF. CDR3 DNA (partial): TGCGCCAGCAGCCTGCCAGGGGCCCCCGAA.

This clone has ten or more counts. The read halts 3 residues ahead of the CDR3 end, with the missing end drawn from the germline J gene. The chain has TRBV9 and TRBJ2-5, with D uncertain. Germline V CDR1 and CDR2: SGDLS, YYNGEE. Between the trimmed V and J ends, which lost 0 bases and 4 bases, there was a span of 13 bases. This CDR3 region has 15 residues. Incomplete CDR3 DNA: TGTGCCAGCAGCGTAGTGCCCCTGCCCGGAGAGACC. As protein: CASSVVPLPGET. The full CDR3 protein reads CASSVVPLPGETQYF.

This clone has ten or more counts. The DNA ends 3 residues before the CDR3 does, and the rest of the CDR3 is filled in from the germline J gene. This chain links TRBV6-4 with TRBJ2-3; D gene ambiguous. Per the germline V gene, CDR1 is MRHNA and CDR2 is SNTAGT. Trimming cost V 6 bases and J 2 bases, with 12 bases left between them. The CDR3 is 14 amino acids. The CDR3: CASRAESNTDTQYF. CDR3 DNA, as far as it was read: TGTGCCAGCAGGGCAGAATCCAACACAGATACG.

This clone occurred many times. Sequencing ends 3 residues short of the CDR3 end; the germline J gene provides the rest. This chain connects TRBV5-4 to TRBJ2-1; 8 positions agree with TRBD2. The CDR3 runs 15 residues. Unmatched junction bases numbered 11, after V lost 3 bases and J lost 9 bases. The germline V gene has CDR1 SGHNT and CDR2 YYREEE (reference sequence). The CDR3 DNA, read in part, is TGTGCCAGCAGCTACCTGACTCTGCGGGAGGTTGAG. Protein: CASSYLTLREVE. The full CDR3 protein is CASSYLTLREVEQFF.

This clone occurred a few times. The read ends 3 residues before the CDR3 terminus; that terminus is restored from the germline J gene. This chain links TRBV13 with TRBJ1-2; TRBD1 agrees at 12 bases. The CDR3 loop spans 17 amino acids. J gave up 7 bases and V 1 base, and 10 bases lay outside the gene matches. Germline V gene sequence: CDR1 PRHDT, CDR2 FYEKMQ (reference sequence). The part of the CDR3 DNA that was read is TGTGCCAGCAGCTTAGTCGGGGGGACAGGGGGCGTTTTTGGC. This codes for CASSLVGGTGGVFG. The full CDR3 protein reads CASSLVGGTGGVFGYTF.

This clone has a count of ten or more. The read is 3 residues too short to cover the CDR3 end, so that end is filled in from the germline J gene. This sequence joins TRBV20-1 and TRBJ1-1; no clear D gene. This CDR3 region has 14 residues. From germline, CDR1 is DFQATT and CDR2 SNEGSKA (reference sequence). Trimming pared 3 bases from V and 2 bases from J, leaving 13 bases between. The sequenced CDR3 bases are TGCAGTGCTAGGAGGCCCGGGGTAAACACTGAA. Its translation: CSARRPGVNTE. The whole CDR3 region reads CSARRPGVNTEAFF.

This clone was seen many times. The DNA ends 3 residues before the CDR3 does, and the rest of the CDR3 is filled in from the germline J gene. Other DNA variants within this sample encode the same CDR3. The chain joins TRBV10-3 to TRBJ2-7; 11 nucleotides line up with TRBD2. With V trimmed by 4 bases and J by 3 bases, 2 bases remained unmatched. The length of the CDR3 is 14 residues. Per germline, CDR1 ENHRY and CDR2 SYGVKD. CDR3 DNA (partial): TGTGCCATCAGTGGGGGGACTAGCGGCTACGAG. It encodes CAISGGTSGYE. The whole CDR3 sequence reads CAISGGTSGYEQYF.

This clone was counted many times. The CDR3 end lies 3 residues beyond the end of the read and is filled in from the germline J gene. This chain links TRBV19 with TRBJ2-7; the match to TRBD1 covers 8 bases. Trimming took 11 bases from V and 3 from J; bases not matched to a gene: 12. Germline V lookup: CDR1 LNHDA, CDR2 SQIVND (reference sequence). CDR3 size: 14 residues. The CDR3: CAPVLGQAVYEQYF. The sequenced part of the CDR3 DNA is TGTGCCCCAGTATTGGGACAGGCGGTCTACGAG.

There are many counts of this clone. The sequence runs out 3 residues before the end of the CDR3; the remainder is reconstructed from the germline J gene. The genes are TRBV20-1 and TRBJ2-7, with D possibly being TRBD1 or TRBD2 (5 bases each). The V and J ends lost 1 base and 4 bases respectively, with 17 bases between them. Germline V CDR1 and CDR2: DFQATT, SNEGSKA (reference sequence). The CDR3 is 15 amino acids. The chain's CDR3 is CSARVRGQGLYEQYF. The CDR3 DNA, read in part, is TGCAGTGCTAGAGTCCGAGGGCAGGGTCTTTACGAG.

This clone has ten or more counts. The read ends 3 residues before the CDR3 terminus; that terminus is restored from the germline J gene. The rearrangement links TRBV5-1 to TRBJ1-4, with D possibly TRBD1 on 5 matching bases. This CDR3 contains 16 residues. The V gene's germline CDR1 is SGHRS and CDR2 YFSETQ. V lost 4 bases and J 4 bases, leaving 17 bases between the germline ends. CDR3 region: CASSGPSMGLNEKLFF. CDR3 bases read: TGCGCCAGCAGCGGCCCGTCCATGGGACTTAATGAAAAA.

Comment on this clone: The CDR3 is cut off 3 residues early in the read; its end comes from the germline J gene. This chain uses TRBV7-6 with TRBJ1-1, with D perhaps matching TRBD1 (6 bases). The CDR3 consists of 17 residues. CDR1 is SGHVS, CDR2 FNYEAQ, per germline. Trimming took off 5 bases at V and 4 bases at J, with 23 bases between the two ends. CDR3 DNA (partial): TGTGCCAGCAGCCGCGACACAGGGAGTGTAATGAGCACTGAA. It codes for CASSRDTGSVMSTE. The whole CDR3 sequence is CASSRDTGSVMSTEAFF.

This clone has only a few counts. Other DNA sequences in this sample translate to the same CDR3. The covered CDR3 bases are TGTGCCTGGACAGAAGGCGGGGGGTGGGAGACA. It is translated as CAWTEGGGWET. The complete CDR3 protein is CAWTEGGGWETAFF. The chain combines TRBV30 with TRBJ1-1, with TRBD1 as a possible D gene (5 bases). The read is 3 residues too short to cover the CDR3 end, so that end is filled in from the germline J gene. The germline CDR1 and CDR2 sequences are GTSNPN and SVGIG (reference sequence). This CDR3 has 14 residues.

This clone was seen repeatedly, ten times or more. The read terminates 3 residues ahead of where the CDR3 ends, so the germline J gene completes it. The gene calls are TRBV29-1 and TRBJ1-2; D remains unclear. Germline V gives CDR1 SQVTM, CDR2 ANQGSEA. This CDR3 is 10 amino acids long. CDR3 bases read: TGCAGCGTTGAAGATCCAGGC. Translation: CSVEDPG. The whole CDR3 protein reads CSVEDPGYTF.

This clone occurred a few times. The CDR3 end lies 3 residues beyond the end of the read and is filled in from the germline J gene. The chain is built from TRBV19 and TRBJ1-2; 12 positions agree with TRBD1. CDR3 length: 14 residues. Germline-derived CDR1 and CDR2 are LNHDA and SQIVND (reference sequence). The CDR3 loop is CASRGTGGTDTYTF. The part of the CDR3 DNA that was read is TGTGCCAGTAGGGGGACAGGGGGCACAGATACC.

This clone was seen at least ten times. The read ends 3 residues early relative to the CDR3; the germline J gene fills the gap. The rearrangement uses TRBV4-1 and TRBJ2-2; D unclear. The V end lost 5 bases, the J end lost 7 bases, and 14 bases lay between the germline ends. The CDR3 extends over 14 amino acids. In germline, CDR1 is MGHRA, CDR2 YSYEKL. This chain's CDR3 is CASSEKAGNGELFF. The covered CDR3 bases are TGCGCCAGCAGCGAGAAGGCAGGAAACGGGGAG.